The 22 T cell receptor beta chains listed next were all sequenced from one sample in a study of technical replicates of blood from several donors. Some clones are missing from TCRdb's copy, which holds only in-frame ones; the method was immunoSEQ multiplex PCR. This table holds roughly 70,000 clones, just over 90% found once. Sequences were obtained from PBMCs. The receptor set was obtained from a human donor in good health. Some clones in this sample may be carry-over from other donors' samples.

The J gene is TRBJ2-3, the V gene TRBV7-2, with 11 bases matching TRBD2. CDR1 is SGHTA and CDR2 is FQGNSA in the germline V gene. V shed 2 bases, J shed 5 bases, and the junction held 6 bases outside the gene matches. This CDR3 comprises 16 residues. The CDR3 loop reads CASSLRSGTSGDTQYF. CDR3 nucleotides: TGTGCCAGCAGCTTACGGTCGGGGACTAGCGGAGATACGCAGTATTTT.

CDR3 DNA: TGCGCCAGCAGCCAAGATGCGGCGGGTCAGGTTCGGACGCCCTGCGAGCAGTACTTC. Protein: CASSQDAAGQVRTPCEQYF. The chain combines TRBV4-3 with TRBJ2-7, with D possibly TRBD2 on 5 matching bases. Trimming left V 0 bases short and J 6 bases short, with 27 bases between. The CDR3 is 19 residues long. The germline V gene has CDR1 LGHNA and CDR2 YSLEER.

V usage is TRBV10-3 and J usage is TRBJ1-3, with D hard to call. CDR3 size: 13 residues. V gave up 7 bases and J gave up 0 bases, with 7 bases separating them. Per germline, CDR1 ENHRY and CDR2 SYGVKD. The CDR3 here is CAIMADSGNTIYF. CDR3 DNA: TGTGCCATCATGGCGGACTCTGGAAACACCATATATTTT.

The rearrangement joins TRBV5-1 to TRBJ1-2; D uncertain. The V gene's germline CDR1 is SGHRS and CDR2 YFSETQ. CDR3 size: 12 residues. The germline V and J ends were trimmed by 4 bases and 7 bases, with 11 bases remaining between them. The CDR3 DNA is TGCGCCAGCAGCCTGCGGGGTGTTGGCTACACCTTC. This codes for CASSLRGVGYTF.

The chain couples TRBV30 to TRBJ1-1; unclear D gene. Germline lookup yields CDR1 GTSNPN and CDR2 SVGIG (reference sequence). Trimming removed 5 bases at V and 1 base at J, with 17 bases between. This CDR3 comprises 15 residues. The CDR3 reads CAWGPGGGPNTEAFF. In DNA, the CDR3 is TGTGCCTGGGGGCCCGGTGGAGGGCCGAACACTGAAGCTTTCTTT.

CDR3 sequence (DNA): TGTGCCAGCACCTTCGGGGGGACTAGCTCCTACAATGAGCAGTTCTTC. Translation: CASTFGGTSSYNEQFF. The gene calls are TRBV5-4 and TRBJ2-1; TRBD2 matches at 8 bases. The J segment lost 0 bases and the V segment lost 6 bases, leaving 8 bases of the junction unmatched. There are 16 residues in the CDR3. CDR1 SGHNT and CDR2 YYREEE come from the germline V gene (reference sequence).

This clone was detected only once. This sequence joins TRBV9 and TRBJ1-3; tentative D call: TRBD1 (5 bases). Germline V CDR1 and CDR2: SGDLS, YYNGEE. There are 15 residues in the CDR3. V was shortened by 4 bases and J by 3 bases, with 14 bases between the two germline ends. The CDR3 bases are TGTGCCAGCAGCATCAGGGAAGGGTATGGAAACACCATATATTTT. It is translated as CASSIREGYGNTIYF. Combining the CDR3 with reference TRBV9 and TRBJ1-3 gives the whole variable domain DSGVTQTPKHLITATGQRVTLRCSPRSGDLSVYWYQQSLDQGLQFLIQYYNGEERAKGNILERFSAQQFPDLHSELNLSSLELGDSALYFCASSIREGYGNTIYFGEGSWLTVV.

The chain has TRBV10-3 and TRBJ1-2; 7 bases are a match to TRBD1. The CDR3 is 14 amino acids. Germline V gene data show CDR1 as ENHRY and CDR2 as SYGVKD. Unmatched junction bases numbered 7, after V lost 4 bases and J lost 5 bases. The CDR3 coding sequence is TGTGCCATCAGTGGAGGGGGACAGACTTATGGCTACACCTTC. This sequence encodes CAISGGGQTYGYTF.

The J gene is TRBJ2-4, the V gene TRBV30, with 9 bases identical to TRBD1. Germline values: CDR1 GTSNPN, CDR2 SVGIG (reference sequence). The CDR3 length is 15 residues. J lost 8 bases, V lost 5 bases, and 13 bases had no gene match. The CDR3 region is CAWGGKGQGFDIQYF. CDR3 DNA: TGTGCCTGGGGCGGTAAGGGACAGGGATTTGACATTCAGTACTTC.

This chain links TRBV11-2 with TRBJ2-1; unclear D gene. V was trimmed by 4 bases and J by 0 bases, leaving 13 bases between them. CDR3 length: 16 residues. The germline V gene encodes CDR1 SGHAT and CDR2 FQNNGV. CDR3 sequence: CASSYNTLSSYNEQFF. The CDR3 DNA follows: TGTGCCAGCAGCTACAATACCCTCAGCTCCTACAATGAGCAGTTCTTC.

This chain's CDR3 is CATSRDSLAGGYTDTQYF. The CDR3 coding sequence is TGTGCCACCAGCAGAGATTCGCTAGCGGGAGGTTACACAGATACGCAGTATTTT. The J gene is TRBJ2-3, the V gene TRBV15, with 11 bases aligning to TRBD2. CDR1 and CDR2 from the germline V gene are LNHNV and YYDKDF (reference sequence). The CDR3 sequence is 18 residues long. Trimming at V came to 0 bases and at J to 2 bases, leaving 7 bases not matched to a gene.

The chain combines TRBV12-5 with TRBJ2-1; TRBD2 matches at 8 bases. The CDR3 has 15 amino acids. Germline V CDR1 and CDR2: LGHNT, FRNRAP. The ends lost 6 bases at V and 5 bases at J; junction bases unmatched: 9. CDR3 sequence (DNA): TGTGCTAGTGGGGGAGGACTAGCCACCCACAATGAGCAGTTCTTC. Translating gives CASGGGLATHNEQFF.

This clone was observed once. The CDR3: CASSEGGITYEQYF. CDR3 bases: TGTGCCAGCAGCGAAGGCGGAATCACCTACGAGCAGTACTTC. J is TRBJ2-7 and V is TRBV9; no reliable D call. V dropped 3 bases and J dropped 2 bases, with 12 bases sitting between them. The CDR3 length is 14 residues. Per the germline V gene, CDR1 is SGDLS and CDR2 is YYNGEE.

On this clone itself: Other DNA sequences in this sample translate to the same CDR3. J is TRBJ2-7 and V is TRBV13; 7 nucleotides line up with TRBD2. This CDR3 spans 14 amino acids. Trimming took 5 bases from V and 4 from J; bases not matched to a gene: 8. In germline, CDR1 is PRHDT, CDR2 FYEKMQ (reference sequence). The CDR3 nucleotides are TGTGCCAGCAGCCTTGGGAGGGGAGCATACGAGCAGTACTTC. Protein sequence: CASSLGRGAYEQYF.

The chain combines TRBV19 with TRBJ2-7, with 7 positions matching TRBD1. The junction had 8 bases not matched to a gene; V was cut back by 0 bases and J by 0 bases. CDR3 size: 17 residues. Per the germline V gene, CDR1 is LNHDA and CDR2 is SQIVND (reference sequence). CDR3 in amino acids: CASSIDTTGTSSYEQYF. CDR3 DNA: TGTGCCAGTAGTATAGACACGACAGGGACAAGCTCCTACGAGCAGTACTTC.

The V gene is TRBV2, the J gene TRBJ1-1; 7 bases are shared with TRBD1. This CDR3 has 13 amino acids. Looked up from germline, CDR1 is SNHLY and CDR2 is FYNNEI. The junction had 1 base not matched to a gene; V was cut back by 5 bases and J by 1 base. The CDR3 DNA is TGTGCCAGCAGTCGACAGGGGAACACTGAAGCTTTCTTT. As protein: CASSRQGNTEAFF.

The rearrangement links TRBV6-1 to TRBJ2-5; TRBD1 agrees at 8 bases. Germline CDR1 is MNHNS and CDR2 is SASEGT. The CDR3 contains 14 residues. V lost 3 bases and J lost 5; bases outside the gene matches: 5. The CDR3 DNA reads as TGTGCCAGCAGTGACACAGGGGGGAGTGAGACCCAGTACTTC. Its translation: CASSDTGGSETQYF.

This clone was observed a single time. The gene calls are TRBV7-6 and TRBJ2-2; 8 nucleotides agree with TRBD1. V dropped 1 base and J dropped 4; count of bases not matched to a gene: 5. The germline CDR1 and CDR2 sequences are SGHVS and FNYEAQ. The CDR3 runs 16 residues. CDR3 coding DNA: TGTGCCAGCAGCTTAGTTCAGGGGGCAGGCACCGGGGAGCTGTTTTTT. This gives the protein CASSLVQGAGTGELFF.

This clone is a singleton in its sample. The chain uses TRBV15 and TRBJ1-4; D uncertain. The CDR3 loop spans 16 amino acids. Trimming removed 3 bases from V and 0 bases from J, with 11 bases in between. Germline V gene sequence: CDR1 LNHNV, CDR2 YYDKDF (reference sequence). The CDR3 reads CATSSKRGATNEKLFF. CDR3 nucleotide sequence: TGTGCCACCAGCAGTAAGCGAGGTGCAACTAATGAAAAACTGTTTTTT. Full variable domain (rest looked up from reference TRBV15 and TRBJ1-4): DAMVIQNPRYQVTQFGKPVTLSCSQTLNHNVMYWYQQKSSQAPKLLFHYYDKDFNNEADTPDNFQSRRPNTSFCFLDIRSPGLGDTAMYLCATSSKRGATNEKLFFGSGTQLSVL.

As DNA, the CDR3 is TGTGCCAGCATTTCTGAGACTAGCGGGGCCTACGAGCAGTACTTC. Amino acid sequence: CASISETSGAYEQYF. The V gene is TRBV6-1, the J gene TRBJ2-7; TRBD2 aligns across 11 bases. This CDR3 contains 15 residues. Germline CDR1 is MNHNS and CDR2 is SASEGT. V dropped 7 bases and J dropped 2; count of bases not matched to a gene: 7.

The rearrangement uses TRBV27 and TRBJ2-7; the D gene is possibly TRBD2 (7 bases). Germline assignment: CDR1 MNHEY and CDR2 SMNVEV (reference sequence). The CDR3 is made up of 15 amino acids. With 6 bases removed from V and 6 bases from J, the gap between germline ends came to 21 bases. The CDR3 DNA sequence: TGTGCCAGCAGCCTGGGTTCGGGGGGACAAAGCGAGCAGTACTTC. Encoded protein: CASSLGSGGQSEQYF.

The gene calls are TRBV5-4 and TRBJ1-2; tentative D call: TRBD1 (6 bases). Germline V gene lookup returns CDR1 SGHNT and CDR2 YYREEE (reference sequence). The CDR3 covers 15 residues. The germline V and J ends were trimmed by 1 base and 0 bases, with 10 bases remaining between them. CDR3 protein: CASSLSRGSNYGYTF. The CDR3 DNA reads TGTGCCAGCAGCTTGTCCAGGGGCTCTAACTATGGCTACACCTTC.